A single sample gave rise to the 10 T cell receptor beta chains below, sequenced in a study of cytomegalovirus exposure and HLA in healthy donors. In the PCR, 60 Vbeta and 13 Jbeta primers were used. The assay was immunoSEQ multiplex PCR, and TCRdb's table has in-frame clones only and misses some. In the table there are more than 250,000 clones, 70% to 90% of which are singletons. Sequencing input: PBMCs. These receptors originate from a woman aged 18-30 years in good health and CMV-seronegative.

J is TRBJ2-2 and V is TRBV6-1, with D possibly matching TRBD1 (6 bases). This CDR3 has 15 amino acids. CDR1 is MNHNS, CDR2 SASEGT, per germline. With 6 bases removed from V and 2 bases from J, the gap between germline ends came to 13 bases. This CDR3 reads CASRLGQVNTGELFF. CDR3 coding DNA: TGTGCCAGCAGATTGGGACAAGTTAACACCGGGGAGCTGTTTTTT.

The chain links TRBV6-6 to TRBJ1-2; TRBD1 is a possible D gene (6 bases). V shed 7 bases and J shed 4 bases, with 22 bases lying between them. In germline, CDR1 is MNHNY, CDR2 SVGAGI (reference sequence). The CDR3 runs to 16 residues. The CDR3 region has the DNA TGTGCCAGCACTTGGACCGCTCAGGGGCCTTCCTATGGCTACACCTTC. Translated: CASTWTAQGPSYGYTF.

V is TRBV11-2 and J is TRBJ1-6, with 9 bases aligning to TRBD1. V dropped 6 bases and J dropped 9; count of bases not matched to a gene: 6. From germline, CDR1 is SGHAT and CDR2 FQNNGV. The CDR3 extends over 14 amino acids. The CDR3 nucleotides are TGTGCCAGCAGTTCAACAGGGGGCGGTTCACCCCTCCACTTT. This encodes CASSSTGGGSPLHF.

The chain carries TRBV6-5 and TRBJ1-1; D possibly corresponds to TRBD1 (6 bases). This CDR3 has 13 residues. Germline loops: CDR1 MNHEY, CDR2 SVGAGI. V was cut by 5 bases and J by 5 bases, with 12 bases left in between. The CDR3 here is CASSIQGVTEAFF. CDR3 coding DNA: TGTGCCAGCAGTATACAGGGTGTTACTGAAGCTTTCTTT.

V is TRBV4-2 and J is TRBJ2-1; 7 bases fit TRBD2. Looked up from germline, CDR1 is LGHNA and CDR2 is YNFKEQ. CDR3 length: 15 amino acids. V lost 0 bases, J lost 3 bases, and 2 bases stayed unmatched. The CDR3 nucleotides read TGTGCCAGCAGCCAAGACCGGGGGGACTACAATGAGCAGTTCTTC. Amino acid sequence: CASSQDRGDYNEQFF.

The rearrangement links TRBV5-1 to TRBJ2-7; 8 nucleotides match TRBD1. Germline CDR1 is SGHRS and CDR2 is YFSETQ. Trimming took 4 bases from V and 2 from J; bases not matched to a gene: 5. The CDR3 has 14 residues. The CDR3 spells CASSADRGPYEQYF. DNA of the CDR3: TGCGCCAGCAGCGCCGACAGGGGCCCCTACGAGCAGTACTTC.

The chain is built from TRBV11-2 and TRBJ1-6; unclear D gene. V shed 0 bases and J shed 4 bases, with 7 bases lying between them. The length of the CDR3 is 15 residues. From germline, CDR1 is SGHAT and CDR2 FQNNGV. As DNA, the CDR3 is TGTGCCAGCAGCTTAGAGGCGGGGTATAATTCACCCCTCCACTTT. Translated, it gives CASSLEAGYNSPLHF.

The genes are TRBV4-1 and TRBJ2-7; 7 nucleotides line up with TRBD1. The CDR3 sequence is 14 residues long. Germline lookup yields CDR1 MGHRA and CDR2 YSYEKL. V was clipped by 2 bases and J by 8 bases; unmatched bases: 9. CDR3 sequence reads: CASSQIGQANQQYF. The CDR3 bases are TGCGCCAGCAGCCAAATTGGACAGGCTAACCAGCAGTACTTC.

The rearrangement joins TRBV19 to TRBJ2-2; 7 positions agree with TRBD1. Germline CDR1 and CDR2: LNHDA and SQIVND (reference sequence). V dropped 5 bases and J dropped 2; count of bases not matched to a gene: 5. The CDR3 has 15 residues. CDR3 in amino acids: CASSQQGINTGELFF. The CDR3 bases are TGTGCCAGTAGTCAACAGGGGATCAACACCGGGGAGCTGTTTTTT. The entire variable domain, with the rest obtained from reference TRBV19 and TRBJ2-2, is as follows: DGGITQSPKYLFRKEGQNVTLSCEQNLNHDAMYWYRQDPGQGLRLIYYSQIVNDFQKGDIAEGYSVSREKKESFPLTVTSAQKNPTAFYLCASSQQGINTGELFFGEGSRLTVL.

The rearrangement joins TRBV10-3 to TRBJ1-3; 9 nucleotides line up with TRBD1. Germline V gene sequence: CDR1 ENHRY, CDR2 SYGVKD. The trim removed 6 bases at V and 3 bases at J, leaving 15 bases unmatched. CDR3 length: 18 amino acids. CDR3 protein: CAIRSDRDRVLDGNTIYF. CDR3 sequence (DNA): TGTGCCATCAGGTCCGATCGGGACAGGGTTTTAGATGGAAACACCATATATTTT.